A selection of T cell receptor beta chains follows, all from one sample in a study of blood T cell repertoires in COVID-19. The protocol was immunoSEQ multiplex PCR, while the TCRdb copy is restricted to in-frame clones and leaves out a portion. This sample carries about 90,000 clones, approximately 80% of them seen once, and the ten largest clones take 6.5% to 9%. Specimen: peripheral blood. These receptor sequences come from a man between 65 and 85 years old with acute or convalescent COVID-19. Both conserved end residues are part of each CDR3. A D gene is named only where the DNA matches it firmly. Size is omitted from some rows. Given values are once, few, many or a class for expanded clones.

V gene	clone size	J gene	D gene	CDR3 protein	CDR3 DNA
TRBV7-9	.	TRBJ1-1	TRBD1	CASSFRDRGNTEAFF	TGTGCCAGCAGCTTCCGGGACAGGGGGAACACTGAAGCTTTCTTT
TRBV29-1	once	TRBJ2-3	TRBD2	CSVERRLAASTDTQYF	TGCAGCGTTGAACGTCGCCTAGCGGCGAGCACAGATACGCAGTATTTT
TRBV7-9	.	TRBJ2-3	TRBD2	CASNGEASGGPDTQYF	TGTGCCAGCAACGGGGAGGCTAGCGGGGGGCCAGATACGCAGTATTTT
TRBV3-1/TRBV3-2	many	TRBJ1-1	TRBD1	CASSSDRPNTEAFF	TGTGCCAGCAGTTCGGACAGGCCGAACACTGAAGCTTTCTTT
TRBV5-8	.	TRBJ2-2	TRBD2	CASSFLAGVITGELFF	TGTGCCAGCAGCTTCCTAGCGGGAGTTATCACCGGGGAGCTGTTTTTT
TRBV5-1	few	TRBJ2-7	.	CASTNDGAVYEQYF	TGCGCCAGCACCAACGATGGGGCAGTCTACGAGCAGTACTTC
TRBV7-8	once	TRBJ2-5	TRBD1	CASSWGQGQETQYF	TGTGCCAGCAGCTGGGGACAGGGACAAGAGACCCAGTACTTC
TRBV19	.	TRBJ2-5	TRBD2	CASRIGTSAQETQYF	TGTGCCAGTAGGATCGGGACTAGCGCGCAAGAGACCCAGTACTTC
TRBV7-2	.	TRBJ2-7	.	CASSLDLGDSPSYEQYF	TGTGCCAGCAGCTTAGATCTCGGGGACTCTCCCTCCTACGAGCAGTACTTC
TRBV5-1	.	TRBJ2-7	TRBD1	CASSLITGEVQYF	TGCGCCAGCAGCTTAATTACAGGGGAAGTGCAGTACTTC
TRBV29-1	few	TRBJ2-7	.	CSVEGGIGYEQYF	TGCAGCGTTGAAGGAGGGATTGGGTACGAGCAGTACTTC
TRBV24-1	few	TRBJ2-3	TRBD2	CATSDAGLAGGPTDTQYF	TGTGCCACCAGTGACGCGGGACTAGCGGGAGGGCCGACAGATACGCAGTATTTT
TRBV24-1	.	TRBJ2-3	.	CATSTEGPTDTQYF	TGTGCCACCAGTACGGAGGGGCCGACAGATACGCAGTATTTT
TRBV2	once	TRBJ1-3	.	CASNEGLSSGNTIYF	TGTGCCAGCAATGAGGGGCTGAGTTCTGGAAACACCATATATTTT